The T cell receptor beta chain under discussion was sequenced for a study of blood T cell repertoires in COVID-19. Germline V gene data show CDR1 as SGHDT and CDR2 as YYEEEE. With 2 bases removed from V and 5 bases from J, the gap between germline ends came to 7 bases. The CDR3 length is 13 residues. The assay was immunoSEQ multiplex PCR, and TCRdb's table has in-frame clones only and misses some. The table records 300,000 to 400,000 clones, roughly 85% of them present only once. The sample comprised peripheral blood. V gene TRBV5-6 combines with J gene TRBJ2-2; D is undetermined. This receptor was identified in a human donor in a cohort sampled during active COVID-19. CDR3 in DNA: TGTGCCAGCAGCTTAGAAGCAACCGGGGAGCTGTTTTTT. As protein: CASSLEATGELFF.